One sample yielded the 31 T cell receptor beta chains listed below, sequenced in a study of blood T cell repertoires in COVID-19. Assay used: immunoSEQ multiplex PCR; TCRdb lists only in-frame clones, some missing. The sample has 250,000 or so clones; roughly nine tenths are singletons. The sequencing sample was made of PBMCs or T cells enriched from blood (not recorded which). The origin of the receptors is a man younger than 40 who had recovered from COVID-19.

This chain joins TRBV12-3 or TRBV12-4 and TRBJ1-4, with 10 bases lining up with TRBD1. The CDR3 contains 13 residues. Trimming cost V 8 bases and J 8 bases; bases outside gene matches: 5. The CDR3 DNA follows: TGTGCCAGCCGGGGACAGGGGAGGGAAAAACTGTTTTTT. Translating gives CASRGQGREKLFF.

Of note for this clone: A single base is all that separates this from a far larger clone, so a read error is likely. The same CDR3 also results from other DNA sequences found in this sample. The V gene is TRBV5-1, the J gene TRBJ2-7; TRBD1 is a possible D gene (6 bases). Per germline, CDR1 SGHRS and CDR2 YFSETQ. The V gene lost 0 bases and the J gene lost 4 bases, with 17 bases spanning the gap. This CDR3 spans 16 amino acids. The CDR3: CASSLGTGGTVYEQYF. In nucleotides, the CDR3 is TGCGCCAGCAGCTTGGGGACTGGGGGCACCGTGTACGAGCAGTACTTC.

The gene calls are TRBV5-1 and TRBJ1-1; D may be TRBD1 (5 bases). Trimming removed 3 bases at V and 1 base at J, with 16 bases between. Germline V gives CDR1 SGHRS, CDR2 YFSETQ. The CDR3 has 16 amino acids. In DNA form, the CDR3 reads TGCGCCAGCAGCTCCGACCGGACACTTACGAACACTGAAGCTTTCTTT. Encoded protein: CASSSDRTLTNTEAFF.

The rearrangement joins TRBV11-2 to TRBJ2-7; TRBD2 aligns across 8 bases. Germline values: CDR1 SGHAT, CDR2 FQNNGV. This CDR3 has 16 amino acids. With 8 bases clipped from V and 6 bases from J, the junction kept 18 bases outside the gene matches. The CDR3 DNA is TGTGCCAGCGACTTCCAGCGAGGGACTAGAGGGAGCGAGCAGTACTTC. This sequence encodes CASDFQRGTRGSEQYF. Together with reference TRBV11-2 and TRBJ2-7, the CDR3 gives the full variable domain: EAGVAQSPRYKIIEKRQSVAFWCNPISGHATLYWYQQILGQGPKLLIQFQNNGVVDDSQLPKDRFSAERLKGVDSTLKIQPAKLEDSAVYLCASDFQRGTRGSEQYFGPGTRLTVT.

The genes are TRBV6-5 and TRBJ2-7, with a possible D match to TRBD1 (6 bases). Trimming removed 6 bases from V and 12 bases from J, with 21 bases in between. Per germline, CDR1 MNHEY and CDR2 SVGAGI. The CDR3 runs 13 residues. The chain's CDR3 is CASSDRATGRGYF. The DNA of the CDR3 is TGTGCCAGCAGCGATCGGGCGACAGGCCGAGGGTACTTC.

This rearrangement joins TRBV12-1 to TRBJ1-2; the tabulated D call, TRBD1, remains unverified against the DNA. TRBV12-1 is a listed pseudogene. This CDR3 is built from 15 residues. The CDR3 DNA reads TGTGCCAGCAGCTTGCACAGGGGGCCCAACTATGGCTACACCTTC. Encoded protein: CASSLHRGPNYGYTF.

The chain combines TRBV4-2 with TRBJ2-3; 9 bases are shared with TRBD2. The CDR3 loop spans 16 amino acids. Germline CDR1 is LGHNA and CDR2 is YNFKEQ. The V gene end was trimmed by 0 bases and the J gene end by 4 bases; junction bases not matched to a gene: 5. DNA for the CDR3: TGTGCCAGCAGCCAAGAAGGGCGGGGGGGCTCAGATACGCAGTATTTT. Its translation: CASSQEGRGGSDTQYF.

The rearrangement joins TRBV19 to TRBJ2-1, with D unresolved. CDR3 length: 12 residues. Trimming stripped 4 bases from V and 6 bases from J, with 7 bases between. CDR1 is LNHDA and CDR2 is SQIVND in the germline V gene (reference sequence). In DNA, the CDR3 is TGTGCCAGTAGTACCTGGAGCAATGAGCAGTTCTTC. Amino acid sequence: CASSTWSNEQFF.

The chain has TRBV28 and TRBJ2-1, with D tentatively TRBD2 (5 bases). Per the germline V gene, CDR1 is MDHEN and CDR2 is SYDVKM. V was clipped by 2 bases and J by 8 bases, with 7 bases between them. There are 12 residues in the CDR3. The CDR3 coding sequence is TGTGCCAGCAGTTTACGAGGGTATGAGCAGTTCTTC. Protein sequence: CASSLRGYEQFF.

V and J are TRBV7-6 and TRBJ2-2; TRBD1 aligns across 11 bases. With 5 bases clipped from V and 9 bases from J, the junction kept 8 bases outside the gene matches. The germline V gene encodes CDR1 SGHVS and CDR2 FNYEAQ. CDR3 length: 15 amino acids. CDR3 protein: CASSPGTGGTRELFF. The DNA of the CDR3 is TGTGCCAGCAGCCCCGGGACAGGGGGTACGAGGGAGCTGTTTTTT.

This clone has more than one count but fewer than ten. This chain links TRBV5-6 with TRBJ1-2; D remains unclear. The CDR3 extends over 15 amino acids. Between the trimmed V and J ends, which lost 0 bases and 0 bases, there was a span of 9 bases. Germline CDR1 is SGHDT and CDR2 is YYEEEE. The CDR3: CASSLVAGANYGYTF. The CDR3 nucleotides read TGTGCCAGCAGCTTGGTAGCCGGGGCTAACTATGGCTACACCTTC.

The rearrangement uses TRBV19 and TRBJ2-3; possibly TRBD2 for D (5 bases). CDR3 length: 15 residues. Trimming took 3 bases from V and 2 from J, leaving 12 bases between them. CDR1 is LNHDA, CDR2 SQIVND, per germline (reference sequence). CDR3 sequence reads: CASSMPGGPTDTQYF. CDR3 in DNA: TGTGCCAGTAGTATGCCAGGAGGACCCACAGATACGCAGTATTTT. Together with reference TRBV19 and TRBJ2-3, the CDR3 gives the full variable domain: DGGITQSPKYLFRKEGQNVTLSCEQNLNHDAMYWYRQDPGQGLRLIYYSQIVNDFQKGDIAEGYSVSREKKESFPLTVTSAQKNPTAFYLCASSMPGGPTDTQYFGPGTRLTVL.

The CDR3 DNA is TGTGCCAGCAGCTTGCCGGCTGGGCCCTATGGCTACACCTTC. It codes for CASSLPAGPYGYTF. The rearrangement joins TRBV7-2 to TRBJ1-2, with D uncertain. Trimming took 3 bases from V and 4 from J, leaving 12 bases between them. CDR3 length equals 14 residues. Germline CDR1 and CDR2: SGHTA and FQGNSA.

The chain links TRBV4-2 to TRBJ1-4; D gene uncertain. The CDR3 contains 15 residues. Germline V gene sequence: CDR1 LGHNA, CDR2 YNFKEQ. Deletions cut 1 base from V and 8 bases from J, with 14 bases between. CDR3 sequence: CASSQGARDVEKLFF. The DNA for the CDR3 is TGTGCCAGCAGCCAAGGGGCCCGGGATGTAGAAAAACTGTTTTTT.

The chain recombines TRBV7-2 with TRBJ2-1; 7 positions match TRBD1. Germline V CDR1 and CDR2: SGHTA, FQGNSA. This CDR3 region has 15 residues. V lost 5 bases to trimming and J lost 8 bases; unmatched junction nucleotides: 12. Here the CDR3 reads CASSVGQRFGDEQFF. DNA of the CDR3: TGTGCCAGCAGCGTGGGACAGCGATTCGGGGATGAGCAGTTCTTC.

The chain is built from TRBV10-3 and TRBJ2-3; D possibly corresponds to TRBD1 (5 bases). Between the trimmed V and J ends, which lost 0 bases and 6 bases, there was a span of 10 bases. The CDR3 runs to 14 residues. Germline V gene lookup returns CDR1 ENHRY and CDR2 SYGVKD. CDR3 in amino acids: CAISESTGADTQYF. The CDR3 region has the DNA TGTGCCATCAGTGAGTCAACTGGGGCGGATACGCAGTATTTT.

The CDR3 DNA follows: TGTGCCATCAGTGTCGCGTTCTCTGGGGCCAACGTCCTGACTTTC. It codes for CAISVAFSGANVLTF. The genes are TRBV10-3 and TRBJ2-6; D gene uncertain. Trimming shortened V by 4 bases and J by 0 bases, and 7 bases separated the two germline ends. CDR3 length equals 15 residues. Germline V CDR1 and CDR2: ENHRY, SYGVKD.

The chain combines TRBV5-4 with TRBJ2-7, with TRBD2 matching 7 bases. The length of the CDR3 is 14 residues. In germline, CDR1 is SGHNT, CDR2 YYREEE (reference sequence). With 4 bases clipped from V and 7 bases from J, the junction kept 11 bases outside the gene matches. The CDR3 sequence is CASSPGLPLLEQYF. The CDR3 DNA sequence: TGTGCCAGCAGCCCGGGACTACCCCTACTTGAGCAGTACTTC. The full variable domain, completed using reference TRBV5-4 and TRBJ2-7, is ETGVTQSPTHLIKTRGQQVTLRCSSQSGHNTVSWYQQALGQGPQFIFQYYREEENGRGNFPPRFSGLQFPNYSSELNVNALELDDSALYLCASSPGLPLLEQYFGPGTRLTVT.

The rearrangement links TRBV5-4 to TRBJ2-1; 7 positions match TRBD2. With V trimmed by 4 bases and J by 15 bases, 10 bases remained unmatched. Germline CDR1 and CDR2: SGHNT and YYREEE (reference sequence). This CDR3 has 12 residues. The CDR3 reads CASSLASGRSFF. CDR3 sequence (DNA): TGTGCCAGCAGCCTGGCTAGCGGCCGCTCGTTCTTC.

The chain uses TRBV4-1 and TRBJ2-1; TRBD2 matches 7 bases. The V gene end was trimmed by 4 bases and the J gene end by 2 bases; junction bases not matched to a gene: 5. The CDR3 sequence is 15 residues long. Germline CDR1 reads MGHRA; CDR2 reads YSYEKL. This chain's CDR3 is CASSLSGTTYNEQFF. CDR3 nucleotides: TGCGCCAGCAGCCTTTCTGGGACTACCTACAATGAGCAGTTCTTC.

The CDR3 DNA sequence: TGCAGCGTTGAGACGGGGTTCGGTAATCAGCCCCAGCATTTT. As protein: CSVETGFGNQPQHF. The V gene is TRBV29-1, the J gene TRBJ1-5; D unclear. Germline CDR1 is SQVTM and CDR2 is ANQGSEA. The length of the CDR3 is 14 residues. Trimming took off 3 bases at V and 4 bases at J, with 13 bases between the two ends.

The chain carries TRBV6-5 and TRBJ1-5; 7 nucleotides align to TRBD1. Germline V CDR1 and CDR2: MNHEY, SVGAGI. V trimming: 6 bases; J trimming: 2 bases; junction bases outside the gene matches: 4. The CDR3 is 14 amino acids. This chain's CDR3 is CASRQGIGNQPQHF. CDR3 DNA: TGTGCCAGCAGACAGGGGATCGGCAATCAGCCCCAGCATTTT.

The chain links TRBV6-2 or TRBV6-3 to TRBJ1-5, with 11 nucleotides matching TRBD1. The germline V gene encodes CDR1 MNHEY and CDR2 SVGEGT. This CDR3 is 17 amino acids long. V was clipped by 0 bases and J by 7 bases; unmatched bases: 8. The CDR3 DNA reads TGTGCCAGCAGTTACTCGAAAGGGACAGGGGGAGGCCAGCCCCAGCATTTT. Translating gives CASSYSKGTGGGQPQHF.

The chain has TRBV7-9 and TRBJ2-3; 7 nucleotides line up with TRBD1. This CDR3 contains 13 residues. The V gene end was trimmed by 5 bases and the J gene end by 5 bases; junction bases not matched to a gene: 4. Looked up from germline, CDR1 is SEHNR and CDR2 is FQNEAQ (reference sequence). CDR3 region: CASSQGVGDTQYF. DNA of the CDR3: TGTGCCAGCAGCCAGGGGGTGGGAGATACGCAGTATTTT.

This rearrangement joins TRBV2 to TRBJ1-5; TRBD1 agrees at 8 bases. The CDR3 runs to 17 residues. The germline V gene has CDR1 SNHLY and CDR2 FYNNEI. V shed 3 bases and J 3 bases; nucleotides not matched to a gene: 10. Here the CDR3 DNA reads TGTGCCAGCAGTGATGACAGGGGTCGGTGGTCCAATCAGCCCCAGCATTTT. Encoded protein: CASSDDRGRWSNQPQHF.

This chain links TRBV3-1 (or the pseudogene TRBV3-2) with TRBJ1-1, with 11 bases that match TRBD1. The ends lost 2 bases at V and 5 bases at J; junction bases unmatched: 4. The CDR3 sequence is 15 residues long. Germline lookup yields CDR1 LGHDT and CDR2 YNNKEL (reference sequence). The CDR3 spells CASSQPGQGGTEAFF. CDR3 nucleotides: TGTGCCAGCAGCCAACCGGGACAGGGGGGTACTGAAGCTTTCTTT.

V gene TRBV19 combines with J gene TRBJ2-3; TRBD2 is a possible D gene (5 bases). CDR1 is LNHDA and CDR2 is SQIVND in the germline V gene (reference sequence). The CDR3 covers 15 residues. Between the trimmed V and J ends, which lost 6 bases and 2 bases, there was a span of 15 bases. The CDR3 loop reads CASRMARGNTDTQYF. The CDR3 nucleotides read TGTGCCAGTAGAATGGCTAGAGGGAACACAGATACGCAGTATTTT.

V is TRBV7-9 and J is TRBJ2-1, with 13 nucleotides matching TRBD2. This CDR3 has 15 amino acids. Germline CDR1 reads SEHNR; CDR2 reads FQNEAQ (reference sequence). The V gene end was trimmed by 5 bases and the J gene end by 5 bases; junction bases not matched to a gene: 3. The CDR3 here is CASSRTSGSHNEQFF. The DNA of the CDR3 is TGTGCCAGCAGCCGGACTAGCGGGAGTCACAATGAGCAGTTCTTC.

The chain links TRBV27 to TRBJ2-7; TRBD2 matches at 10 bases. With 3 bases clipped from V and 4 bases from J, the junction kept 12 bases outside the gene matches. This CDR3 is 17 amino acids long. The germline gives CDR1 MNHEY, CDR2 SMNVEV (reference sequence). The CDR3 loop is CASSLLAGDKAGYEQYF. In DNA form, the CDR3 reads TGTGCCAGCAGTTTGCTAGCGGGGGATAAGGCCGGTTACGAGCAGTACTTC.

The rearrangement uses TRBV19 and TRBJ2-1, with 16 bases aligning to TRBD2. CDR3 length: 14 residues. Germline loops: CDR1 LNHDA, CDR2 SQIVND (reference sequence). Losses at the gene ends were 6 bases for V and 9 bases for J; bases not matched to a gene: 2. CDR3 DNA sequence: TGTGCCAGTAGGGGACTAGCGGGAGGGGGTGAGCAGTTCTTC. Translation: CASRGLAGGGEQFF. The entire variable domain, with the rest obtained from reference TRBV19 and TRBJ2-1, is as follows: DGGITQSPKYLFRKEGQNVTLSCEQNLNHDAMYWYRQDPGQGLRLIYYSQIVNDFQKGDIAEGYSVSREKKESFPLTVTSAQKNPTAFYLCASRGLAGGGEQFFGPGTRLTVL.

The chain combines TRBV11-3 with TRBJ2-7; the D gene is possibly TRBD2 (7 bases). Germline V gene data show CDR1 as SGHNT and CDR2 as YENEEA. The CDR3 sequence is 14 residues long. V shed 5 bases and J shed 5 bases, with 16 bases lying between them. CDR3 nucleotide sequence: TGTGCCAGCAGCACCCGGGGGGCAGGCGACGAGCAGTACTTC. Translation gives CASSTRGAGDEQYF.